The 15 T cell receptor beta chains below all came from one sample that was sequenced in a study of blood T cell repertoires in COVID-19 (dated by TCRdb to 2020 to 2022). To prepare the library, the immunoSEQ multiplex PCR assay was applied. This immuneACCESS table, as held by TCRdb, lists in-frame sequences with V and J called but not all clones. Of the missing ones, under half trace to an unresolved V gene in checked studies; the others have no known cause. The sample table contains some 190,000 clones; only one count was recorded for around three quarters of them. About 17% of the sample rests with the top ten. The sequenced material came from PBMCs or T cells enriched from blood (not recorded which). All receptors derive from a woman in her forties or fifties with acute COVID-19.

This clone was recorded only once. V and J are TRBV3-1 (or the pseudogene TRBV3-2) and TRBJ2-2, with D perhaps TRBD2 (5 bases). This CDR3 is built from 16 residues. The V gene lost 0 bases and the J gene lost 5 bases, with 13 bases spanning the gap. The germline gives CDR1 LGHDT, CDR2 YNNKEL (reference sequence). CDR3 nucleotide sequence: TGTGCCAGCAGCCAAGATTGGGGTGGAGGAACCGGGGAGCTGTTTTTT. This translates into CASSQDWGGGTGELFF.

V gene TRBV24-1 combines with J gene TRBJ1-2; 7 bases align to TRBD1. This CDR3 comprises 15 residues. Losses at the gene ends were 2 bases for V and 5 bases for J; bases not matched to a gene: 7. Germline-derived CDR1 and CDR2 are KGHDR and SFDVKD. In DNA form, the CDR3 reads TGTGCCACCAGTGATTGGGTGTCAGGGGGTTATGGCTACACCTTC. This encodes CATSDWVSGGYGYTF.

The chain is built from TRBV21-1 and TRBJ1-1; the table calls TRBD1, which could not be checked here. TRBV21-1 is shown as a pseudogene. CDR3 length: 16 residues. For the CDR3, the DNA is TGTGCCAGCAGCCTTCCCGGGACAGGGTTCCACACTGAAGCTTTCTTT. This gives the protein CASSLPGTGFHTEAFF.

The rearrangement uses TRBV3-1 (or the pseudogene TRBV3-2) and TRBJ1-5, with D maybe TRBD1 (5 bases). The germline CDR1 and CDR2 sequences are LGHDT and YNNKEL (reference sequence). Trimming removed 0 bases from V and 5 bases from J, with 17 bases in between. This CDR3 spans 17 amino acids. DNA of the CDR3: TGTGCCAGCAGCCAAGATTACCCAGGGTCGGTCGATCAGCCCCAGCATTTT. Translating it yields CASSQDYPGSVDQPQHF.

This clone was detected only a few times. The J gene is TRBJ1-2, the V gene TRBV7-2; a possible D gene is TRBD1 (6 bases). The length of the CDR3 is 13 residues. V gave up 5 bases and J gave up 8 bases, with 15 bases separating them. From germline, CDR1 is SGHTA and CDR2 FQGNSA. Here the CDR3 reads CASSGRQDRGYTF. CDR3 in DNA: TGTGCCAGCAGCGGGAGACAGGATAGGGGCTACACCTTC.

V is TRBV30 and J is TRBJ1-5, with 10 bases lining up with TRBD1. The V segment lost 5 bases and the J segment 4 bases; nucleotides outside the gene matches: 2. The length of the CDR3 is 13 residues. The germline V gene has CDR1 GTSNPN and CDR2 SVGIG (reference sequence). This CDR3 reads CAWGGQGNQPQHF. The CDR3 DNA reads TGTGCCTGGGGGGGACAGGGGAATCAGCCCCAGCATTTT.

The chain links TRBV29-1 to TRBJ1-2, with 10 bases that match TRBD1. The germline CDR1 and CDR2 sequences are SQVTM and ANQGSEA. The trim removed 5 bases at V and 4 bases at J, leaving 4 bases unmatched. This CDR3 contains 13 residues. The CDR3 spells CSVRGQGGYGYTF. The CDR3 region has the DNA TGCAGCGTTCGAGGACAGGGGGGCTATGGCTACACCTTC.

The chain employs TRBV5-6 and TRBJ2-7; possibly TRBD2 for D (5 bases). Trimming left V 3 bases short and J 0 bases short, with 19 bases between. This CDR3 is 17 amino acids long. Germline CDR1 is SGHDT and CDR2 is YYEEEE. The CDR3 DNA reads TGTGCCAGCAGCTCGTCGTCCCGGGGTACTTTCTCCTACGAGCAGTACGTC. As protein: CASSSSSRGTFSYEQYV.

The genes are TRBV19 and TRBJ1-6; D gene ambiguous. Germline CDR1 and CDR2: LNHDA and SQIVND (reference sequence). This CDR3 has 15 amino acids. The V gene lost 7 bases and the J gene lost 8 bases, with 18 bases spanning the gap. As DNA, the CDR3 is TGTGCCAGTACTCGTCAGGACTCTGGGGATTCACCCCTCCACTTT. Its translation: CASTRQDSGDSPLHF.

This clone has more than one count but fewer than ten. The gene calls are TRBV6-5 and TRBJ2-7, with TRBD1 matching over 7 bases. Per the germline V gene, CDR1 is MNHEY and CDR2 is SVGAGI. V gave up 0 bases and J gave up 3 bases; unmatched junction bases: 5. CDR3 length: 15 amino acids. As DNA, the CDR3 is TGTGCCAGCAGTTACTCCTCAGGGGGTGACTACGAGCAGTACGTC. Its translation: CASSYSSGGDYEQYV.

The chain couples TRBV5-1 to TRBJ1-2; 9 nucleotides line up with TRBD1. Trimming removed 4 bases from V and 5 bases from J; junction bases left unmatched: 9. CDR3 length: 15 residues. The germline V gene encodes CDR1 SGHRS and CDR2 YFSETQ. CDR3 DNA sequence: TGCGCCAGCAGCCCAGACAGGGGGGACCTATATGGCTACACCTTC. Translating it yields CASSPDRGDLYGYTF.

The CDR3 region is CASSSGQGQETQYF. For the CDR3, the DNA is TGTGCCAGCAGCTCCGGACAGGGACAAGAGACCCAGTACTTC. The chain employs TRBV6-5 and TRBJ2-5, with 8 positions matching TRBD1. CDR3 length: 14 residues. J was trimmed by 2 bases and V by 6 bases; bases with no gene match: 5. CDR1 and CDR2 from the germline V gene are MNHEY and SVGAGI.

As for this clone: The same CDR3 is also encoded by other DNA sequences in this sample. The genes are TRBV27 and TRBJ1-1, with unresolved D. CDR1 and CDR2 (germline): MNHEY, SMNVEV (reference sequence). V was pared by 6 bases and J by 5 bases, with 7 bases between. The CDR3 is 11 residues long. The CDR3 spells CASSRGTEAFF. In DNA form, the CDR3 reads TGTGCCAGCAGCCGAGGGACTGAAGCTTTCTTT.

The gene calls are TRBV5-1 and TRBJ1-1; D remains unclear. The V gene lost 0 bases and the J gene lost 3 bases, with 6 bases spanning the gap. The CDR3 loop spans 13 amino acids. Germline lookup yields CDR1 SGHRS and CDR2 YFSETQ. This CDR3 is CASSLGRDTEAFF. CDR3 coding DNA: TGCGCCAGCAGCTTGGGTCGGGACACTGAAGCTTTCTTT.

The V call is TRBV27, the J call TRBJ1-3; D perhaps matches TRBD1 (6 bases). This CDR3 has 16 amino acids. Germline lookup yields CDR1 MNHEY and CDR2 SMNVEV (reference sequence). V was cut by 5 bases and J by 0 bases, with 14 bases left in between. In nucleotides, the CDR3 is TGTGCCAGCAGTGCAGGTCCGGGACACTCTGGAAACACCATATATTTT. Protein: CASSAGPGHSGNTIYF.